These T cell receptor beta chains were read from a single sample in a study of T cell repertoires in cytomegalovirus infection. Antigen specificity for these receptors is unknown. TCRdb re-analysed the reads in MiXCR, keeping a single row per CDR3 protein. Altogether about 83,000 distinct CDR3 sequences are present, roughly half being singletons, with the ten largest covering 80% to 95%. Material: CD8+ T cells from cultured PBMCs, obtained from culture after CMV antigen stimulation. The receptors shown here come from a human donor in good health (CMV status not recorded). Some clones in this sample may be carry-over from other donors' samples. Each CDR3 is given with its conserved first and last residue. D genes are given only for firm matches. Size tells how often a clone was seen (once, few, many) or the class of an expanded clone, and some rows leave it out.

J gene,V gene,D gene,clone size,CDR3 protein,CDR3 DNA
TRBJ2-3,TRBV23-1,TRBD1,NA,CASDPGQGAVDTQYF,TGCGCCAGCGATCCGGGACAGGGGGCTGTAGATACGCAGTATTTT
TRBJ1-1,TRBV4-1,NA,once,CASSQGLRAEAFF,TGCGCCAGCAGCCAAGGCTTAAGGGCTGAAGCTTTCTTT
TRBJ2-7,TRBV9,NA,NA,CASSYSGNPYEQYF,TGTGCCAGCAGCTATAGCGGCAACCCCTACGAGCAGTACTTC
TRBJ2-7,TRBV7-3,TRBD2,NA,CASSLTGGDEQYF,TGTGCCAGCAGCTTAACTGGGGGGGACGAGCAGTACTTC
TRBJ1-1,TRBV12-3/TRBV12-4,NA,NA,CASSLGGAWEAFF,TGTGCCAGCAGTCTCGGCGGGGCGTGGGAAGCTTTCTTT
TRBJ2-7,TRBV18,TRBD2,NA,CASSPGTSGRASEQYF,TGTGCCAGCTCACCTGGGACTAGCGGGAGGGCCTCCGAGCAGTACTTC
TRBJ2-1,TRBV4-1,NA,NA,CASSHGGQLDEQFF,TGCGCCAGCAGCCATGGAGGTCAGTTGGATGAGCAGTTCTTC
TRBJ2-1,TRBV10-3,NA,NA,CAISPRDEQFF,TGTGCCATCAGTCCTCGGGATGAGCAGTTCTTC
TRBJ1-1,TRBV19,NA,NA,CASKADLMNTEAFF,TGTGCCAGTAAGGCGGACCTTATGAACACTGAAGCTTTCTTT
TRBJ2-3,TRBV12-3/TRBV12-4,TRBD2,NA,CASTAGTSGGDTDTQYF,TGTGCCAGCACCGCCGGGACTAGCGGGGGTGACACAGATACGCAGTATTTT
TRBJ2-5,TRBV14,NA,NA,CASSPRTERETQYF,TGTGCCAGCAGCCCTCGGACAGAAAGGGAGACCCAGTACTTC
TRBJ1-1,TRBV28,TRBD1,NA,CASLPGQGLTEAFF,TGTGCCAGCTTGCCCGGACAGGGGCTGACTGAAGCTTTCTTT
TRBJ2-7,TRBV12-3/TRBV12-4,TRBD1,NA,CASSLGTGLLSYEQYF,TGTGCCAGCAGTTTGGGGACAGGGCTCTTGAGCTACGAGCAGTACTTC
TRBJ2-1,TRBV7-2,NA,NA,CASSSSVTSYNEQFF,TGTGCCAGCAGCAGTAGCGTGACCTCCTACAATGAGCAGTTCTTC
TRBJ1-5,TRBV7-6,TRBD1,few,CASSLGVPGQEGNQPQHF,TGTGCCAGCAGCTTAGGGGTACCGGGACAGGAGGGCAATCAGCCCCAGCATTTT
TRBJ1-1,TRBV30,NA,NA,CAWSVGSGNTEAFF,TGTGCCTGGAGTGTGGGCTCTGGGAACACTGAAGCTTTCTTT
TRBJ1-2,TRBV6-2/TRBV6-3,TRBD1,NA,CASSYNRSDRSNYGYTF,TGTGCCAGCAGTTACAATCGATCGGACAGGAGTAACTATGGCTACACCTTC
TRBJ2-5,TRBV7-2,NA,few,CAGGTVRGGKETQYF,TGTGCCGGCGGTACTGTTCGGGGCGGAAAAGAGACCCAGTACTTC
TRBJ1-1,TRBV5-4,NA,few,CASSFGLVTEAFF,TGTGCCAGCAGCTTTGGGTTGGTCACTGAAGCTTTCTTT
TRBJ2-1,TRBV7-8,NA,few,CASSLLGESYNEQFF,TGTGCCAGCAGCTTACTAGGGGAATCCTACAATGAGCAGTTCTTC
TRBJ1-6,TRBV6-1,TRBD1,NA,CASSYADRQGGPLHF,TGTGCCAGCAGTTACGCGGACAGGCAAGGAGGACCCCTCCACTTT
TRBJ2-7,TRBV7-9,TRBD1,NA,CASSPPGTGGYEQYF,TGTGCCAGCAGCCCCCCAGGGACAGGGGGCTACGAGCAGTACTTC
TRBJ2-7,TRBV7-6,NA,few,CASSLTEGSREQYF,TGTGCCAGCAGCTTAACAGAAGGATCCCGGGAGCAGTACTTC
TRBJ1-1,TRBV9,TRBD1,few,CASSDVGQGNTEAFF,TGTGCCAGCAGCGACGTAGGACAGGGGAACACTGAAGCTTTCTTT
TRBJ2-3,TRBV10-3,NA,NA,CAISDPGGMGTDTQYF,TGTGCCATCAGTGACCCCGGCGGGATGGGCACAGATACGCAGTATTTT
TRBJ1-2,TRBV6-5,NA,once,CASSYSGRHYGYTF,TGTGCCAGCAGTTACTCGGGACGGCACTATGGCTACACCTTC
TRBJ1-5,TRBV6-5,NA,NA,CASSESSARPQHF,TGTGCCAGCAGTGAATCCTCGGCCCGGCCCCAGCATTTT
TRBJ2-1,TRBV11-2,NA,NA,CASSSRTVFYNEQFF,TGTGCCAGCAGCTCTCGGACGGTTTTTTACAATGAGCAGTTCTTC
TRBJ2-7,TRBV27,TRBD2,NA,CASSPLAGVYEQYF,TGTGCCAGCAGCCCGCTAGCGGGAGTCTACGAGCAGTACTTC
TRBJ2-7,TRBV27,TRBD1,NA,CASRAGTGIHEQYF,TGTGCCAGCAGGGCCGGGACAGGGATCCACGAGCAGTACTTC
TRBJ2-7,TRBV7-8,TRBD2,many,CASSSIGLAGEQYF,TGTGCCAGCAGCTCCATAGGACTAGCGGGAGAGCAGTACTTC
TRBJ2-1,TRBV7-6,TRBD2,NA,CASSQQLSGSEYNEQFF,TGTGCCAGCAGCCAGCAGCTTAGCGGGAGTGAGTACAATGAGCAGTTCTTC
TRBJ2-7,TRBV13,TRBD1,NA,CASSFRGPGEQYF,TGTGCCAGTTCATTCAGGGGGCCTGGGGAGCAGTACTTC
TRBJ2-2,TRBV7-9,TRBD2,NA,CASSFEAGGTGELFF,TGTGCCAGCAGCTTTGAAGCGGGAGGCACCGGGGAGCTGTTTTTT
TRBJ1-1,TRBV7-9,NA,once,CASSVQGGLIEAFF,TGTGCCAGCAGTGTACAGGGTGGGCTAATTGAAGCTTTCTTT
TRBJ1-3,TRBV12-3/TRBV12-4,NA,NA,CASSLADEGAGNTIYF,TGTGCCAGCAGTTTAGCCGATGAAGGGGCTGGAAACACCATATATTTT
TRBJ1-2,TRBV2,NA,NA,CARTETYGYTF,TGTGCCAGGACCGAAACCTATGGCTACACCTTC
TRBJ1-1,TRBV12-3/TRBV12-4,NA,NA,CASSLESGLDTEAFF,TGTGCCAGCAGTTTAGAGTCAGGGTTGGACACTGAAGCTTTCTTT
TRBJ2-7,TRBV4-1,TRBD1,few,CASSQEDRGRNEQYF,TGCGCCAGCAGCCAAGAGGACAGGGGGCGAAACGAGCAGTACTTC
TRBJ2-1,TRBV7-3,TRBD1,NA,CASSPGTAKTSSYNEQFF,TGTGCCAGCAGCCCAGGGACAGCTAAAACAAGCTCCTACAATGAGCAGTTCTTC
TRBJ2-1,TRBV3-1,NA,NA,CASSQDQRVAGQVYNEQFF,TGTGCCAGCAGCCAAGATCAAAGGGTAGCGGGACAGGTTTACAATGAGCAGTTCTTC
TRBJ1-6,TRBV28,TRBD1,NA,CASSLWGQGVNSPLHF,TGTGCCAGCAGTTTATGGGGGCAGGGGGTGAATTCACCCCTCCACTTT
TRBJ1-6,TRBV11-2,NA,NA,CASSRQSSYNSPLHF,TGTGCCAGCAGCCGACAGAGCTCCTATAATTCACCCCTCCACTTT
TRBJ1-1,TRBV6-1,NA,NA,CASSEVGWQENTEAFF,TGTGCCAGCAGTGAAGTCGGTTGGCAGGAGAACACTGAAGCTTTCTTT
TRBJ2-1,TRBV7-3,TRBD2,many,CASGRGSYNEQFF,TGTGCCAGCGGGAGGGGATCCTACAATGAGCAGTTCTTC
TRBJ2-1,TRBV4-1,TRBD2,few,CASSQKLAEADEQFF,TGCGCCAGCAGCCAAAAACTAGCGGAGGCGGATGAGCAGTTCTTC
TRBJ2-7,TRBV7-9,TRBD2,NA,CASSSKTSGAYEQYF,TGTGCCAGCAGCTCCAAGACTAGCGGAGCCTACGAGCAGTACTTC
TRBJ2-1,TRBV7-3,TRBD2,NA,CASSLNPTSGGAVNEQFF,TGTGCCAGCAGCTTAAACCCTACTAGCGGGGGGGCCGTCAATGAGCAGTTCTTC
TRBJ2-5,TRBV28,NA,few,CASSPPLAQETQYF,TGTGCCAGCAGCCCCCCGCTAGCGCAAGAGACCCAGTACTTC
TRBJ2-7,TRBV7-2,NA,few,CASSWTHPAEQYF,TGTGCCAGCAGTTGGACTCACCCAGCCGAGCAGTACTTC
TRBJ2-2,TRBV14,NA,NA,CASSPQVGELFF,TGTGCCAGCAGCCCCCAGGTCGGGGAGCTGTTTTTT
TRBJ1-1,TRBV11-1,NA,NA,CASSPWGPGRGAAVDTEAFF,TGTGCCAGCAGTCCCTGGGGTCCCGGGAGGGGCGCGGCGGTGGACACTGAAGCTTTCTTT
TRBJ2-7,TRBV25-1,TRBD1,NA,CAYTGDLSYEQYF,TGTGCCTACACAGGGGACCTCTCCTACGAGCAGTACTTC
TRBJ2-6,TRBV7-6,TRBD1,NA,CASSRTGSGANVLTF,TGTGCCAGCAGCCGGACAGGCTCTGGGGCCAACGTCCTGACTTTC